Listed here is a single T cell receptor beta chain. What it binds is unknown. Profiled with immunoSEQ multiplex PCR; TCRdb holds only in-frame clones, not every one. The table shows 150,000 to 250,000 clones, with 80% to 90% occurring only once. The length of the CDR3 is 15 residues. V shed 4 bases and J 4 bases; nucleotides not matched to a gene: 4. Per germline, CDR1 ENHRY and CDR2 SYGVKD. The data originate from a study of cytomegalovirus exposure and HLA in healthy donors. Study-level findings and limits: Both high specificity and high sensitivity reportedly marked the classifier's diagnosis of cytomegalovirus status. Researchers counted around 150 TCR beta chains as cytomegalovirus-associated. The tendency of first-cohort TCR clusters to co-occur in the roughly 130 validation repertoires was the finding of a later analysis.

Sequencing was done on a sample of PBMCs. The chain couples TRBV10-3 to TRBJ2-7; 13 nucleotides agree with TRBD2. The clonotype originates from a woman aged 30 to 39 in good health and CMV-seronegative. The CDR3 sequence: CAISGTSGSEYEQYF. The CDR3 DNA reads as TGTGCCATCAGTGGGACTAGCGGGAGTGAGTACGAGCAGTACTTC.